One and the same sample provided the 3 T cell receptor beta chains below, sequenced in a study of brain T cells in children with intractable seizures. The protocol was immunoSEQ multiplex PCR, while the TCRdb copy is restricted to in-frame clones and leaves out a portion. Altogether 300,000 to 400,000 clones are present, 93% being singletons, with the ten largest covering 4.5% to 7%. Specified time point: blood from clinic visit 5 months post-surgery; TSC patient then seizure free. Here the sequenced sample was peripheral blood, taken about 5 months after surgery. The receptors derive from a boy under two years old with tuberous sclerosis and intractable seizures.

Only one count was recorded for this clone. The V gene is TRBV18, the J gene TRBJ2-3; a weak D match, TRBD2 (6 bases). V lost 5 bases and J 0 bases, leaving 15 bases between the germline ends. Per the germline V gene, CDR1 is KGHSH and CDR2 is LQKENI. The CDR3 covers 16 residues. The DNA for the CDR3 is TGTGCCAGCTCATACGGAGGCGGGGTGAGCACAGATACGCAGTATTTT. This gives the protein CASSYGGGVSTDTQYF.

This sequence joins TRBV6-6 and TRBJ2-3; a possible D gene is TRBD1 (5 bases). The CDR3 has 15 amino acids. Germline lookup yields CDR1 MNHNY and CDR2 SVGAGI (reference sequence). V lost 6 bases and J lost 3, with 16 bases in between. In DNA, the CDR3 is TGTGCCAGCAGAGAAACAGGCTATGGGACAGATACGCAGTATTTT. Its translation is CASRETGYGTDTQYF.

This chain joins TRBV11-2 and TRBJ2-1; 10 bases are a match to TRBD2. The germline gives CDR1 SGHAT, CDR2 FQNNGV. V shed 5 bases, J shed 6 bases, and the junction held 4 bases outside the gene matches. CDR3 length equals 14 residues. This CDR3 reads CASSKREGINEQFF. The CDR3 bases are TGTGCCAGCAGCAAGCGGGAGGGAATCAATGAGCAGTTCTTC.